The 16 T cell receptor beta chains below were found in one sample sequenced in a study of graft-versus-host responses after intestinal transplantation. The antigens for these receptors are not known. The repertoire was sequenced with immunoSEQ multiplex PCR; TCRdb's copy has only in-frame clones and lacks some. The sample shows roughly 90,000 clones, 75% to 95% of them seen only once. The source was unstimulated CD4+ T cells sorted from spleen or lymph node cells, collected before transplant. Receptor source: a human donor who was the organ donor for an intestinal transplant.

This chain links TRBV7-8 with TRBJ2-4, with D perhaps TRBD2 (6 bases). Germline-derived CDR1 and CDR2 are SGHVS and FQNEAQ. The CDR3 is 12 residues long. The V and J ends lost 5 bases and 13 bases respectively, with 15 bases between them. The CDR3 loop reads CASSPVGGKQYF. In DNA form, the CDR3 reads TGTGCCAGCAGCCCTGTGGGAGGAAAACAGTACTTC.

The gene calls are TRBV18 and TRBJ2-7, with D perhaps matching TRBD2 (6 bases). Between the trimmed V and J ends, which lost 3 bases and 1 base, there was a span of 19 bases. There are 17 residues in the CDR3. The germline CDR1 and CDR2 sequences are KGHSH and LQKENI. In nucleotides, the CDR3 is TGTGCCAGCTCACCGGGACTTACTTACATTAAGTCCTACGAGCAGTACTTC. Protein sequence: CASSPGLTYIKSYEQYF.

V usage is TRBV28 and J usage is TRBJ1-2; TRBD1 aligns across 9 bases. This CDR3 region has 15 residues. The germline gives CDR1 MDHEN, CDR2 SYDVKM. Losses at the gene ends were 2 bases for V and 1 base for J; bases not matched to a gene: 2. CDR3 in amino acids: CASSLGTGNNYGYTF. The CDR3 DNA reads TGTGCCAGCAGTTTAGGGACAGGGAATAACTATGGCTACACCTTC.

CDR3 in amino acids: CASGGGTNTEAFF. CDR3 sequence (DNA): TGTGCTAGTGGTGGGGGCACGAACACTGAAGCTTTCTTT. The chain recombines TRBV12-5 with TRBJ1-1, with D tentatively TRBD1 (6 bases). The length of the CDR3 is 13 residues. V lost 5 bases and J 1 base, leaving 8 bases between the germline ends. Germline-derived CDR1 and CDR2 are LGHNT and FRNRAP.

The CDR3 DNA reads as TGCGCCAGCAGCTGGGCCCCAGGGGCGGCTGAAGCTTTCTTT. This gives the protein CASSWAPGAAEAFF. The V call is TRBV5-1, the J call TRBJ1-1; TRBD1 might be the D (6 bases). The CDR3 consists of 14 residues. Trimming stripped 3 bases from V and 6 bases from J, with 15 bases between. Germline assignment: CDR1 SGHRS and CDR2 YFSETQ.

The genes are TRBV18 and TRBJ1-2; D is ambiguous. Germline-derived CDR1 and CDR2 are KGHSH and LQKENI. V was pared by 3 bases and J by 4 bases, with 15 bases between. The length of the CDR3 is 15 residues. CDR3: CASSPISTTTYGYTF. DNA of the CDR3: TGTGCCAGCTCACCTATATCGACAACCACCTATGGCTACACCTTC.

The rearrangement links TRBV7-9 to TRBJ2-7; D unclear. CDR3 size: 16 residues. The ends were cut back, 5 bases at V and 0 bases at J, with 17 bases in the middle. Looked up from germline, CDR1 is SEHNR and CDR2 is FQNEAQ (reference sequence). The CDR3 bases are TGTGCCAGCAGCCATCTTCCGCAGAGGAGCTCCTACGAGCAGTACTTC. As protein: CASSHLPQRSSYEQYF.

This chain joins TRBV6-5 and TRBJ1-1, with D possibly matching TRBD1 (6 bases). CDR1 MNHEY and CDR2 SVGAGI come from the germline V gene. The CDR3 runs 14 residues. V was pared by 6 bases and J by 3 bases, with 14 bases between. The CDR3 loop reads CASSSTGRYTEAFF. In DNA form, the CDR3 reads TGTGCCAGCAGCTCCACAGGGCGGTACACTGAAGCTTTCTTT.

J is TRBJ2-5 and V is TRBV5-4; no reliable D call. This CDR3 contains 13 residues. Germline CDR1 reads SGHNT; CDR2 reads YYREEE (reference sequence). Trimming cost V 4 bases and J 5 bases, with 12 bases left between them. The CDR3 coding sequence is TGTGCCAGCAGCCCCCCGGGTAGGGAGACCCAGTACTTC. Translated, it gives CASSPPGRETQYF.

The CDR3 DNA sequence: TGTGCCAGCTCAAACTCCCACCCAGATACGCAGTATTTT. Translation: CASSNSHPDTQYF. V gene TRBV18 combines with J gene TRBJ2-3; no clear D. CDR3 size: 13 residues. The V end lost 5 bases, the J end lost 4 bases, and 10 bases lay between the germline ends. Germline CDR1 and CDR2: KGHSH and LQKENI.

This chain connects TRBV10-3 to TRBJ1-5; D gene unclear. This CDR3 contains 13 residues. Germline V gene lookup returns CDR1 ENHRY and CDR2 SYGVKD. V was clipped by 6 bases and J by 1 base, with 7 bases between them. CDR3 DNA: TGTGCCATCAGACCTACGAGCAATCAGCCCCAGCATTTT. This translates into CAIRPTSNQPQHF.

The genes are TRBV7-2 and TRBJ1-2; D is ambiguous. The V end was cut by 1 base, the J end by 4 bases, with 16 bases between. Germline values: CDR1 SGHTA, CDR2 FQGNSA. The CDR3 loop spans 16 amino acids. Here the CDR3 reads CASSLGSTVVSYGYTF. In DNA, the CDR3 is TGTGCCAGCAGCTTAGGCAGCACAGTCGTGAGCTATGGCTACACCTTC.

The rearrangement joins TRBV5-6 to TRBJ1-5, with unresolved D. Germline CDR1 is SGHDT and CDR2 is YYEEEE. This CDR3 is built from 12 residues. Trimming stripped 1 base from V and 5 bases from J, with 4 bases between. DNA for the CDR3: TGTGCCAGCAGCTTGCAGGATCAGCCCCAGCATTTT. It encodes CASSLQDQPQHF.

This sequence joins TRBV5-6 and TRBJ1-2; D is ambiguous. The CDR3 is made up of 15 amino acids. Trimming cost V 0 bases and J 13 bases, with 22 bases left between them. Germline assignment: CDR1 SGHDT and CDR2 YYEEEE. The CDR3 nucleotides are TGTGCCAGCAGCTTGGGGTACAGAGCCAATACCCCCTGCACCTTC. This gives the protein CASSLGYRANTPCTF.

The chain combines TRBV5-1 with TRBJ2-6; no clear D gene. Germline V gene data show CDR1 as SGHRS and CDR2 as YFSETQ. This CDR3 is 16 amino acids long. The V gene lost 0 bases and the J gene lost 0 bases, with 7 bases spanning the gap. CDR3 DNA sequence: TGCGCCAGCAGCTTGGGGCCTGCCTCTGGGGCCAACGTCCTGACTTTC. This sequence encodes CASSLGPASGANVLTF.

This chain connects TRBV9 to TRBJ2-1, with TRBD2 matching 10 bases. The germline V gene has CDR1 SGDLS and CDR2 YYNGEE. The ends lost 4 bases at V and 5 bases at J; junction bases unmatched: 3. This CDR3 is built from 14 residues. The CDR3 bases are TGTGCCAGCAGCCCACTAGCGGGGAACAATGAGCAGTTCTTC. It is translated as CASSPLAGNNEQFF.